The clone carrying this T cell receptor (beta chain) was counted a few times. The antigen is not known. One junction end disagrees with the germline gene, perhaps due to a read error. The data are from a study of tumor and adjacent non-tumor tissue in lung cancer. Whole-study context: The patients, 10 men and 5 women, were roughly 30 to 80 with stage I to III disease.

No cell sorting was done before RNA was extracted from the tissue. There are 11 residues in the CDR3. The germline V gene has CDR1 WSHSY and CDR2 SAAADI. Study conclusions and caveats: Normal lung showed higher cumulative top 100 clone frequency than tumor. Significantly higher TCR diversity was found in tumor than normal lung.

TCRbeta libraries were built with three rounds of nested PCR, modified from ARM-PCR. One entry per CDR3 protein, called by TCRdb with MiXCR from the multiplex PCR reads. The table has roughly 70,000 distinct CDR3 sequences, less than 80% seen once; the top ten hold roughly 27%. This clonotype was sampled from a man between 60 and 70 years old with non-small cell lung cancer. V gene TRBV10-2 combines with J gene TRBJ2-2; maybe TRBD2 (6 bases). The sequenced material came from lung tumor tissue. CDR3 coding DNA: TGTGCCAGCACTCACACCGGGGGGCTGTTTTTT. Translating it yields CASTHTGGLFF.